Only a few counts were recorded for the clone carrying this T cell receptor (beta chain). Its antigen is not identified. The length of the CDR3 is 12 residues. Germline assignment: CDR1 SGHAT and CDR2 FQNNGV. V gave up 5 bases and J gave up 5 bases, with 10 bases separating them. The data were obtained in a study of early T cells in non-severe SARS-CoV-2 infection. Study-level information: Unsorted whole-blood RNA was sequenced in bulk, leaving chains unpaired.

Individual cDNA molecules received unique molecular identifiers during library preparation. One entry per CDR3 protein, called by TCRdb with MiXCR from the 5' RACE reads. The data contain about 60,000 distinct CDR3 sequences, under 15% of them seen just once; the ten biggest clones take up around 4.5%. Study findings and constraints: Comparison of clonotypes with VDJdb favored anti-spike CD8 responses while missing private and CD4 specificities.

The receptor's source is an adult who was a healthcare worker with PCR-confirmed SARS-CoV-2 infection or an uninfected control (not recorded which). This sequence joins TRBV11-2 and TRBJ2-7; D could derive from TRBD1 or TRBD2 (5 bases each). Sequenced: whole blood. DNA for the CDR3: TGTGCCAGCAGCGACGGGACGGACGAGCAGTACTTC. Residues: CASSDGTDEQYF.